The next 16 T cell receptor beta chains were all read from a single sample in a study of T cell repertoires in cytomegalovirus infection (dated by TCRdb to the late 2010s). Their antigens remain unidentified. Instrument used: Illumina HiSeq 1500. TCRdb's own reprocessing of the public reads used fastp at Q25 and MiXCR and kept productive beta chains. One record per CDR3 amino acid sequence lists the most common genes and DNA. The sample records around 770,000 distinct CDR3 sequences, around 29% of which are singletons. Clones ranked in the top ten supply roughly 13% of the sample. The treatment or condition label on this specimen signifies: in vitro stimulation with specific CMV peptide epitopes to enrich CMV-specific T cells. This specimen consisted of cultured CD8+ T cells from PBMCs, obtained from culture after CMV antigen stimulation. These receptors originate from a human donor in good health (CMV status not recorded). Some clones in this sample may be carry-over from other donors' samples.

The chain combines TRBV7-6 with TRBJ1-2, with 8 nucleotides matching TRBD1. J was trimmed by 4 bases and V by 8 bases; bases with no gene match: 6. This CDR3 is 13 amino acids long. CDR1 is SGHVS, CDR2 FNYEAQ, per germline. CDR3 DNA sequence: TGTGCCAGCGGTGTGGACAGGGCCTATGGCTACACCTTC. This translates into CASGVDRAYGYTF.

This clonotype has more than one count but fewer than ten. This rearrangement joins TRBV7-9 to TRBJ2-7; tentatively, D is TRBD1 (6 bases). CDR1 and CDR2 from the germline V gene are SEHNR and FQNEAQ (reference sequence). V was trimmed by 6 bases and J by 9 bases, leaving 18 bases between them. This CDR3 is 13 amino acids long. CDR3 in amino acids: CASRVTPGEGQYF. The CDR3 bases are TGTGCCAGCAGGGTTACGCCAGGGGAAGGGCAGTACTTC.

This clonotype was seen more than once but under ten times. V and J are TRBV19 and TRBJ1-5; D gene uncertain. V lost 7 bases and J 1 base, leaving 8 bases between the germline ends. This CDR3 is built from 13 residues. Germline CDR1 LNHDA, CDR2 SQIVND (reference sequence). The CDR3, as DNA: TGTGCCAGTAACTCTAACAGCAATCAGCCCCAGCATTTT. Encoded protein: CASNSNSNQPQHF.

CDR3 loop: CASSLVITSYEQYF. For the CDR3, the DNA is TGTGCCAGCTCCCTGGTGATTACCTCCTACGAGCAGTACTTC. The chain links TRBV19 to TRBJ2-7, with D hard to call. The CDR3 spans 14 residues. CDR1 is LNHDA, CDR2 SQIVND, per germline (reference sequence). Trimming cost V 9 bases and J 0 bases, with 15 bases left between them.

V is TRBV10-3 and J is TRBJ2-1; no clear D gene. The CDR3 runs to 13 residues. V shed 6 bases and J shed 6 bases, with 12 bases lying between them. CDR1 is ENHRY and CDR2 is SYGVKD in the germline V gene. The DNA of the CDR3 is TGTGCCATCAGGGGTGGAGATCGCAATGAGCAGTTCTTC. Translating gives CAIRGGDRNEQFF.

In this sample, this clonotype turned up a few times. The genes are TRBV6-1 and TRBJ2-7; TRBD1 is a possible D gene (6 bases). V was trimmed by 10 bases and J by 6 bases, leaving 31 bases between them. The germline gives CDR1 MNHNS, CDR2 SASEGT. The CDR3 sequence is 17 residues long. CDR3 loop: CATRGEDKATSPREQYV. CDR3 nucleotide sequence: TGTGCCACCAGGGGTGAGGATAAAGCCACCTCCCCCCGCGAGCAGTACGTC.

This clonotype was recorded once. The chain links TRBV12-3 or TRBV12-4 to TRBJ1-5, with D hard to call. CDR3 length equals 14 residues. Trimming left V 0 bases short and J 6 bases short, with 9 bases between. CDR3 residues: CASSLAAGSQPQHF. The CDR3, as DNA: TGTGCCAGCAGTTTAGCGGCGGGAAGTCAGCCCCAGCATTTT.

The chain couples TRBV27 to TRBJ2-2; weak D call: TRBD2 (6 bases). The germline gives CDR1 MNHEY, CDR2 SMNVEV (reference sequence). This CDR3 is 18 amino acids long. V was pared by 3 bases and J by 0 bases, with 17 bases between. The CDR3 DNA reads as TGTGCCAGCAGTTTGGAGTTCGGGGAGGCCTCGAACACCGGGGAGCTGTTTTTT. Translated, it gives CASSLEFGEASNTGELFF.

This chain connects TRBV2 to TRBJ2-7; D is undetermined. Trimming cost V 7 bases and J 3 bases, with 16 bases left between them. This CDR3 region has 14 residues. Germline assignment: CDR1 SNHLY and CDR2 FYNNEI. Here the CDR3 reads CASNTLQAYYEQYV. CDR3 DNA: TGTGCCAGCAACACCTTGCAGGCCTACTACGAGCAGTACGTC.

The chain employs TRBV13 and TRBJ1-3; 10 bases match TRBD1. Per germline, CDR1 PRHDT and CDR2 FYEKMQ (reference sequence). The V and J ends lost 4 bases and 0 bases, in that order; junction bases with no gene match: 6. This CDR3 contains 17 residues. The CDR3 is CASSSTGGWSSGNTIYF. The DNA of the CDR3 is TGTGCCAGCAGCTCGACAGGGGGCTGGAGCTCTGGAAACACCATATATTTT.

Only a few counts were recorded for this clonotype. CDR3 loop: CASSFGRQGDGYTF. For the CDR3, the DNA is TGTGCCAGCAGCTTTGGTAGGCAGGGAGATGGCTACACCTTC. The J gene is TRBJ1-2, the V gene TRBV5-4, with TRBD1 as a possible D gene (5 bases). CDR3 length: 14 amino acids. With 2 bases removed from V and 6 bases from J, the gap between germline ends came to 14 bases. Germline V lookup: CDR1 SGHNT, CDR2 YYREEE (reference sequence).

This clonotype was seen a handful of times. The gene calls are TRBV27 and TRBJ2-7; the D is unclear. Germline-derived CDR1 and CDR2 are MNHEY and SMNVEV (reference sequence). CDR3 length equals 14 residues. The ends were cut back, 6 bases at V and 0 bases at J, with 12 bases in the middle. The CDR3 DNA is TGTGCCAGCAGCGCTTCTTGGAGCTCCTACGAGCAGTACTTC. Translated: CASSASWSSYEQYF.

This clonotype showed up many times. This sequence joins TRBV7-2 and TRBJ2-2; D gene ambiguous. The V gene lost 7 bases and the J gene lost 4 bases, with 13 bases spanning the gap. The CDR3 is 14 residues long. Germline CDR1 and CDR2: SGHTA and FQGNSA. The CDR3 DNA reads TGTGCCAGCACCGCGACACCCAGCACCGGGGAGCTGTTTTTT. It translates to CASTATPSTGELFF.

The rearrangement joins TRBV27 to TRBJ1-5; 10 positions match TRBD1. The CDR3 runs 15 residues. The germline gives CDR1 MNHEY, CDR2 SMNVEV (reference sequence). Trimming removed 6 bases from V and 4 bases from J; junction bases left unmatched: 6. CDR3 nucleotides: TGTGCCAGCAGACCAGGGACAGGGGTGAATCAGCCCCAGCATTTT. This codes for CASRPGTGVNQPQHF.

The V and J genes are TRBV12-3 or TRBV12-4 and TRBJ1-6; a weak D match, TRBD1 (5 bases). This CDR3 comprises 20 residues. Trimming took off 3 bases at V and 0 bases at J, with 21 bases between the two ends. The CDR3 loop is CASSFLVWRADSSYNSPLHF. The CDR3, as DNA: TGTGCCAGCAGTTTCTTAGTGTGGCGGGCTGACAGCTCCTATAATTCACCCCTCCACTTT.

This clonotype was observed a handful of times. The V and J genes are TRBV5-1 and TRBJ2-3; D is perhaps TRBD2 (6 bases). Trimming pared 6 bases from V and 1 base from J, leaving 9 bases between. The CDR3 has 13 residues. The germline V gene has CDR1 SGHRS and CDR2 YFSETQ. This chain's CDR3 is CASIPSGTDTQYF. For the CDR3, the DNA is TGCGCCAGCATCCCTAGCGGCACAGATACGCAGTATTTT. Complete variable domain (other parts from reference TRBV5-1 and TRBJ2-3): KAGVTQTPRYLIKTRGQQVTLSCSPISGHRSVSWYQQTPGQGLQFLFEYFSETQRNKGNFPGRFSGRQFSNSRSEMNVSTLELGDSALYLCASIPSGTDTQYFGPGTRLTVL.